Listed below are T cell receptor beta chains from one sample, sequenced in a study of CD8 T cells in Susac syndrome. TCRdb used MiXCR to reprocess the immunoSEQ multiplex PCR reads, holding one entry per CDR3 protein. The data contain approximately 220,000 distinct CDR3 sequences, roughly 90% of them singletons. The sample was CD8+ T cells from PBMCs. The receptor set was obtained from a human donor with multiple sclerosis. The CDR3 runs from the conserved cysteine through the conserved F or W. The D gene is left open where the match is weak. Size values are once, few and many counts, or a class for expanded clones, and some rows have none.

>TRBV7-2|-|TRBD2|TRBJ2-7
TGTGCCAGCAGCCAAGCGATAGCGGGCCCGACCTACGAGCAGTACTTC
CASSQAIAGPTYEQYF
>TRBV20-1|-|-|TRBJ2-7
TGCAGTGCTAGTCACTGGGTAGAAGGGGCCGAGCAGTACTTC
CSASHWVEGAEQYF
>TRBV7-8|-|-|TRBJ2-7
TGTGCCAGCAGCGCCCCCCGGTACGAGCAGTACTTC
CASSAPRYEQYF
>TRBV28|-|TRBD2|TRBJ2-2
TGTGCCAGCAGTCCCGGGACTAGCTCAGAGAACACCGGGGAGCTGTTTTTT
CASSPGTSSENTGELFF
>TRBV11-2|-|-|TRBJ2-7
TGTGCCAGCAGCTTAGAGGAGGGGATCTACGAGCAGTACTTC
CASSLEEGIYEQYF
>TRBV12-3/TRBV12-4|-|TRBD1|TRBJ1-2
TGTGCCAGCAGCCCCCCCGGGACAGTTTATGGCTACACCTTC
CASSPPGTVYGYTF
>TRBV7-2|-|-|TRBJ1-1
TGTGCCAGCAGCTTGGGGGAAGTCTTCTTT
CASSLGEVFF
>TRBV27|-|TRBD1|TRBJ2-3
TGTGCCAGCAGACCGTGGACAGGGGGGACAGATACGCAGTATTTT
CASRPWTGGTDTQYF
>TRBV6-6|-|TRBD2|TRBJ2-7
TGTGCCAGCATTAAGCCCGTAGCGGGAGCCTACGAGCAGTACTTC
CASIKPVAGAYEQYF
>TRBV3-1|-|-|TRBJ2-3
TGTGCCAGCAGCCTGGGACCGCAGGGTCCAGATACGCAGTATTTT
CASSLGPQGPDTQYF
>TRBV4-2|-|TRBD1|TRBJ1-5
TGTGCCAGCAGCCGCGTTCAGGGGGCAGATCAGCCCCAGCATTTT
CASSRVQGADQPQHF
>TRBV19|-|-|TRBJ1-1
TGTGCCAGTAGTATAGGGGTCCGGGAGACCTCCATGAACACTGAAGCTTTCTTT
CASSIGVRETSMNTEAFF
>TRBV9|-|TRBD1|TRBJ1-2
TGTGCCAGCAGCGTAGGTCGGGACAGGGGCGACTATGGCTACACCTTC
CASSVGRDRGDYGYTF
>TRBV2|-|-|TRBJ2-5
TGTGCCAGCACCGGACTAGGAGGGGGAGAGACCCAGTACTTC
CASTGLGGGETQYF
>TRBV7-3|-|-|TRBJ2-5
TGTGCCAGCAGCTTCCAGGGCGGAGAGACCCAGTACTTC
CASSFQGGETQYF
>TRBV11-2|once|-|TRBJ2-6
TGTGCCAGCAGCCCCATTTACTCTGGGGCCAACGTCCTGACTTTC
CASSPIYSGANVLTF
>TRBV20-1|-|-|TRBJ1-2
TGCAGTGCTAGAGCCAGCTCCGGCTACACCTTC
CSARASSGYTF
>TRBV5-8|-|-|TRBJ1-1
TGTGCCAGTGCCGAATTGGGGGGCTGGAACACTGAAGCTTTCTTT
CASAELGGWNTEAFF
>TRBV9|-|-|TRBJ1-3
TGTGCCAGCAGCGTAGGGAGCACGGTAGACACCATATATTTT
CASSVGSTVDTIYF
>TRBV27|-|-|TRBJ2-1
TGTGCCAGCAGTCAACCGGGACATGAGCAGTTCTTC
CASSQPGHEQFF
>TRBV5-4|-|-|TRBJ2-1
TGTGCCAGCAGTTTGACTAAGTACAATGAGCAGTTCTTC
CASSLTKYNEQFF
>TRBV2|-|-|TRBJ2-3
TGTGCCAGCAGTGAAGCCCCAGATACGCAGTATTTT
CASSEAPDTQYF
>TRBV24-1|-|-|TRBJ2-3
TGTGCCACCAGTGATAGGGGCACGGCAGATACGCAGTATTTT
CATSDRGTADTQYF
>TRBV30|-|-|TRBJ2-4
TGTGCCTGGAGTGAGGGGATCCTAGCCAAAAACATTCAGCACTTC
CAWSEGILAKNIQHF
>TRBV4-2|-|-|TRBJ1-1
TGTGCCAGCAGCCAACTGGGGAGGGGGGCGGAAGGGACTGAAGCTTTCTTT
CASSQLGRGAEGTEAFF
>TRBV6-1|-|TRBD1|TRBJ2-1
TGTGCCAGCACTAAACAGGGGCCGCCCTCCTACAATGAGCAGTTCTTC
CASTKQGPPSYNEQFF
>TRBV6-5|-|-|TRBJ2-1
TGTGCCAGCAGTTACTCGATCGGGGGTGGGAATGAGCAGTTCTTC
CASSYSIGGGNEQFF
>TRBV12-5|-|-|TRBJ2-1
TGTGCTAGTGGGCAGACAGCCCACAATGAGCAGTTCTTC
CASGQTAHNEQFF
>TRBV15|-|-|TRBJ2-1
TGTGCCACCAGCACCCCGAGGGCGGGGGCCCTATACAATGAGCAGTTCTTC
CATSTPRAGALYNEQFF
>TRBV20-1|-|-|TRBJ1-3
TGCAGTGCCAGGATGGGAAACACCATATATTTT
CSARMGNTIYF
>TRBV4-1|-|TRBD1|TRBJ1-5
TGCGCCAGCAGCCAAGAAGGGACAGAAATACATCAGCCCCAGCATTTT
CASSQEGTEIHQPQHF
>TRBV12-3/TRBV12-4|-|-|TRBJ2-1
TGTGCCAGCAGTCAAACCCGGGACGGAAACAATGAGCAGTTCTTC
CASSQTRDGNNEQFF
>TRBV9|-|TRBD2|TRBJ2-7
TGTGCCAGCAGCGTGGTAAGCGGGGGAACGTACGAGCAGTACTTC
CASSVVSGGTYEQYF
>TRBV5-1|-|-|TRBJ1-1
TGCGCCAGCAGCTTGCTATCTGGTGAAGCTTTCTTT
CASSLLSGEAFF
>TRBV3-1|-|-|TRBJ2-3
TGTGCCAGCAGCCATGGACCCCGGACAGATACGCAGTATTTT
CASSHGPRTDTQYF
>TRBV25-1|-|-|TRBJ1-1
TGTGCCAGCAGTGAATCTTACCCTGGCACTGAAGCTTTCTTT
CASSESYPGTEAFF
>TRBV29-1|-|TRBD1|TRBJ2-7
TGCAGCGTTGAAGCTCGACAGGGAAGCGAGCAGTACTTC
CSVEARQGSEQYF
>TRBV9|-|TRBD1|TRBJ1-3
TGTGCCAGCAGCGTAGCCCGTACAGGGGAACCTGGAAACACCATATATTTT
CASSVARTGEPGNTIYF
>TRBV9|-|TRBD1|TRBJ1-1
TGTGCCAGCAGCGTTTCGGGACAGGGAGACACTGAAGCTTTCTTT
CASSVSGQGDTEAFF
>TRBV5-6|once|-|TRBJ1-3
TGTGCCAGCAGCTTGAGTCCTGACTCTGGAAACACCATATATTTT
CASSLSPDSGNTIYF
>TRBV5-4|-|-|TRBJ2-5
TGTGCCAGCAGCTACCCCGCACACCAAGAGACCCAGTACTTC
CASSYPAHQETQYF
>TRBV2|-|-|TRBJ2-5
TGTGCCAGCAGGGGGGGCCACCAAATCCAAGAGACCCAGTACTTC
CASRGGHQIQETQYF
>TRBV12-3/TRBV12-4|-|-|TRBJ1-1
TGTGCCAGCAGTTTTTCCCTGTACGGGAACACTGAAGCTTTCTTT
CASSFSLYGNTEAFF
>TRBV15|-|-|TRBJ1-6
TGTGCCACCAGCAGGGTTCCCGGGGCCTATAATTCACCCCTCCACTTT
CATSRVPGAYNSPLHF
>TRBV3-1|-|TRBD1|TRBJ1-5
TGTGCCAGCAGCCAAGAACTTACAGGGGTGGGAAATCAGCCCCAGCATTTT
CASSQELTGVGNQPQHF
>TRBV20-1|-|-|TRBJ1-2
TGCAGTGCTAGCCCCCAGCGGCTGGGTGATGGCTACACCTTC
CSASPQRLGDGYTF
>TRBV15|-|-|TRBJ1-1
TGTGCCACCAGCCCCCGGAGGGAGGGTCTCGGCACTGAAGCTTTCTTT
CATSPRREGLGTEAFF
>TRBV2|-|-|TRBJ2-3
TGTGCCAGCAGTACTCTCGGAGCGGATACGCAGTATTTT
CASSTLGADTQYF
>TRBV29-1|once|-|TRBJ2-2
TGCAGCGTTGAACGGGGGGCTGGGTCCGGGGAGCTGTTTTTT
CSVERGAGSGELFF